Sequencing of this T cell receptor beta chain was carried out in a study of a mutant IDH1 vaccine in newly diagnosed glioma. About the research overall: Patients got radiotherapy, temozolomide, or both beforehand, and most got both.

Data came from immunoSEQ multiplex PCR; TCRdb stores just in-frame clones and leaves some out. The profile shows 30,000 to 35,000 clones, 70% to 90% of them singletons. Trimming removed 0 bases from V and 12 bases from J; junction bases left unmatched: 13. The CDR3 is 16 amino acids. The germline gives CDR1 MNHEY, CDR2 SVGAGI. Time point described: baseline, week 1 (first vaccination visit). The treatment: pre-vaccination baseline after standard-of-care therapy. The chain employs TRBV6-5 and TRBJ1-3; 8 nucleotides match TRBD1. This TCR was recovered from a woman aged 40 to 50 with glioma. This specimen consisted of PBMCs, obtained from a glioma patient treated with radiotherapy, temozolomide or both. The CDR3 coding sequence is TGTGCCAGCAGTTACTCCCGACAGGGGCTCCGGGGGTGCATATATTTT. The encoded protein is CASSYSRQGLRGCIYF.